This entry lists 25 T cell receptor beta chains sequenced from one sample in a study of response to subunit inactivated influenza vaccine. TCRdb fed the RT-PCR reads into MiXCR, producing one record per CDR3 protein. Of some 550,000 distinct CDR3 sequences detected, around 21% appear once; the ten largest clones hold under 3.5%. This sample was shared with a second study, whose subject was T cells expressing NK-cell markers. As that study records: 5'RACE template switching with UMIs produced the TCR beta cDNA.

The specimen comprised CD4+ T cells sorted from PBMCs, sampled roughly 12 days after vaccination. Receptors originate from a man aged 50 to 59 who received an inactivated influenza vaccine.

The chain uses TRBV20-1 and TRBJ2-7; D is perhaps TRBD2 (6 bases). The germline V and J ends were trimmed by 0 bases and 3 bases, with 15 bases remaining between them. CDR3 length equals 15 residues. The germline CDR1 and CDR2 sequences are DFQATT and SNEGSKA (reference sequence). The DNA of the CDR3 is TGCAGTGCTAGAGATCGGGAGCTTTACAACTACGAGCAGTACTTC. Protein product: CSARDRELYNYEQYF.

This clonotype was recorded a few times. This rearrangement joins TRBV30 to TRBJ1-5; D gene unclear. From germline, CDR1 is GTSNPN and CDR2 SVGIG (reference sequence). The CDR3 sequence is 13 residues long. Trimming pared 0 bases from V and 6 bases from J, leaving 9 bases between. The CDR3 here is CAWSVQEGQPQHF. CDR3 nucleotides: TGTGCCTGGAGTGTTCAAGAGGGTCAGCCCCAGCATTTT. Together with reference TRBV30 and TRBJ1-5, the CDR3 gives the full variable domain: SQTIHQWPATLVQPVGSPLSLECTVEGTSNPNLYWYRQAAGRGLQLLFYSVGIGQISSEVPQNLSASRPQDRQFILSSKKLLLSDSGFYLCAWSVQEGQPQHFGDGTRLSIL.

In its sample, this clonotype was seen a few times. V is TRBV10-1 and J is TRBJ2-3, with 7 bases matching TRBD1. With V trimmed by 6 bases and J by 4 bases, 7 bases remained unmatched. This CDR3 comprises 14 residues. CDR1 is WNHNN, CDR2 SYGVQD, per germline (reference sequence). The CDR3 DNA reads as TGCGCCAGCAGCACAGGGGAAGCGGCAGATACGCAGTATTTT. It codes for CASSTGEAADTQYF.

CDR3 region: CASSSPLRGSYEQYF. CDR3 sequence (DNA): TGTGCCAGCAGTTCCCCCCTCCGTGGGTCCTACGAGCAGTACTTC. This chain links TRBV6-5 with TRBJ2-7; no definite D call. Germline V gene sequence: CDR1 MNHEY, CDR2 SVGAGI. V gave up 4 bases and J gave up 1 base, with 14 bases separating them. The CDR3 totals 15 residues.

This clonotype was seen a few times. This sequence joins TRBV7-9 and TRBJ2-1; 15 positions agree with TRBD2. Trimming took 3 bases from V and 10 from J; bases not matched to a gene: 10. Germline lookup yields CDR1 SEHNR and CDR2 FQNEAQ (reference sequence). CDR3 length: 17 residues. The CDR3 nucleotides are TGTGCCAGCAGCTTGGGGACTAGCGGGGGGCCGCGACAAGAGCAGTTCTTC. Translating it yields CASSLGTSGGPRQEQFF.

The chain uses TRBV7-3 and TRBJ1-1; TRBD1 aligns across 7 bases. V dropped 5 bases and J dropped 3; count of bases not matched to a gene: 15. The length of the CDR3 is 17 residues. The germline V gene has CDR1 SGHTA and CDR2 FQGTGA. In nucleotides, the CDR3 is TGTGCCAGCAGCCCATCGGGACAGCGGGGGAGATACACTGAAGCTTTCTTT. Protein: CASSPSGQRGRYTEAFF.

The chain couples TRBV7-9 to TRBJ2-3, with TRBD2 matching 8 bases. In germline, CDR1 is SEHNR, CDR2 FQNEAQ (reference sequence). The V and J ends lost 5 bases and 7 bases, in that order; junction bases with no gene match: 8. The CDR3 runs 14 residues. The CDR3 protein is CASSDLSGGYTQYF. The DNA of the CDR3 is TGTGCCAGCAGCGACCTGAGCGGGGGTTATACGCAGTATTTT.

V and J are TRBV20-1 and TRBJ1-5; 9 positions match TRBD1. V dropped 4 bases and J dropped 2; count of bases not matched to a gene: 6. The CDR3 is made up of 15 amino acids. Germline values: CDR1 DFQATT, CDR2 SNEGSKA (reference sequence). CDR3 sequence (DNA): TGCAGTGCTACCCCGACAGGGGGGGGCAATCAGCCCCAGCATTTT. It encodes CSATPTGGGNQPQHF.

This clonotype was seen only a few times. This sequence joins TRBV7-6 and TRBJ2-5, with D possibly being TRBD1 (6 bases). The CDR3 has 13 amino acids. Trimming left V 5 bases short and J 3 bases short, with 10 bases between. Per the germline V gene, CDR1 is SGHVS and CDR2 is FNYEAQ. The CDR3 DNA reads TGTGCCAGCAGCCACAGGGTAAAAGAGACCCAGTACTTC. Protein sequence: CASSHRVKETQYF.

The chain has TRBV5-1 and TRBJ2-4, with unresolved D. Germline CDR1 is SGHRS and CDR2 is YFSETQ. Trimming cost V 0 bases and J 0 bases, with 4 bases left between them. This CDR3 has 14 residues. The DNA for the CDR3 is TGCGCCAGCAGCTTGGATCTAGCCAAAAACATTCAGTACTTC. Translating it yields CASSLDLAKNIQYF.

The chain carries TRBV20-1 and TRBJ2-5; TRBD2 agrees at 9 bases. Trimming removed 3 bases from V and 4 bases from J; junction bases left unmatched: 12. There are 16 residues in the CDR3. CDR1 is DFQATT, CDR2 SNEGSKA, per germline (reference sequence). The CDR3 nucleotides read TGCAGTGCTAGCGACCCCAATAGCGGGAGAATAGAGACCCAGTACTTC. Protein sequence: CSASDPNSGRIETQYF.

In its sample, this clonotype was seen many times. The V and J genes are TRBV12-3 or TRBV12-4 and TRBJ2-5; 10 bases fit TRBD1. The CDR3 runs 15 residues. Trimming cost V 3 bases and J 5 bases; bases outside gene matches: 6. The CDR3, as DNA: TGTGCCAGCAGTTTTGGGACAGGGGTCGGGGAGACCCAGTACTTC. Protein: CASSFGTGVGETQYF.

J is TRBJ1-1 and V is TRBV5-6; no definite D call. The germline V gene encodes CDR1 SGHDT and CDR2 YYEEEE. The V end lost 0 bases, the J end lost 1 base, and 4 bases lay between the germline ends. The CDR3 has 13 amino acids. CDR3 sequence reads: CASSLDKNTEAFF. The CDR3 DNA is TGTGCCAGCAGCTTGGACAAGAACACTGAAGCTTTCTTT.

This rearrangement joins TRBV4-1 to TRBJ2-7; TRBD1 matches 7 bases. The trim removed 10 bases at V and 3 bases at J, leaving 6 bases unmatched. Per the germline V gene, CDR1 is MGHRA and CDR2 is YSYEKL. This CDR3 has 12 amino acids. CDR3 protein: CATRGGGYEQYF. In nucleotides, the CDR3 is TGCGCCACCAGAGGGGGCGGCTACGAGCAGTACTTC.

The chain is built from TRBV18 and TRBJ2-1; TRBD1 agrees at 11 bases. This CDR3 region has 15 residues. Germline CDR1 and CDR2: KGHSH and LQKENI. After removal of 3 bases from V and 8 bases from J, the junction contained 6 bases not matched to a gene. The CDR3 DNA sequence: TGTGCCAGCTCACCGGACAGGGGGCGCATCTATGAGCAGTTCTTC. As protein: CASSPDRGRIYEQFF.

This clonotype was found a few times. The chain has TRBV7-2 and TRBJ2-3; D gene uncertain. Looked up from germline, CDR1 is SGHTA and CDR2 is FQGNSA. The CDR3 runs 14 residues. Trimming removed 5 bases at V and 0 bases at J, with 9 bases between. CDR3 DNA sequence: TGTGCCAGCAGCGCACCTATTAGCACAGATACGCAGTATTTT. This translates into CASSAPISTDTQYF.

This chain joins TRBV5-6 and TRBJ2-7; D call uncertain. This CDR3 is 13 amino acids long. Per germline, CDR1 SGHDT and CDR2 YYEEEE. V was clipped by 3 bases and J by 5 bases, with 12 bases between them. The CDR3 nucleotides read TGTGCCAGCAGCTATCGTCCCCGGGACGAGCAGTACTTC. This sequence encodes CASSYRPRDEQYF.

This clonotype has only a few counts. This chain joins TRBV5-1 and TRBJ2-1, with a weak D call TRBD2 (5 bases). The V gene lost 6 bases and the J gene lost 0 bases, with 13 bases spanning the gap. This CDR3 contains 15 residues. The germline V gene encodes CDR1 SGHRS and CDR2 YFSETQ. The CDR3 is CASTVARSSYNEQFF. The CDR3 nucleotides read TGCGCCAGCACCGTAGCGAGAAGCTCCTACAATGAGCAGTTCTTC.

This clonotype has a handful of counts. The chain carries TRBV10-2 and TRBJ1-2; D is unclear. Germline CDR1 reads WSHSY; CDR2 reads SAAADI. V lost 2 bases to trimming and J lost 5 bases, with 12 bases between them. The CDR3 covers 14 residues. CDR3 amino acids: CASSETTMQYGYTF. The CDR3 DNA reads TGCGCCAGCAGTGAGACGACCATGCAATATGGCTACACCTTC.

The rearrangement joins TRBV5-1 to TRBJ2-2; the D call may be TRBD1 or TRBD2 (7 bases each). V lost 3 bases, J lost 0 bases, and 18 bases lay in between. The CDR3 contains 18 residues. Germline-derived CDR1 and CDR2 are SGHRS and YFSETQ. The CDR3 region is CASSSYPRGTTNTGELFF. Written as DNA, the CDR3 is TGCGCCAGCAGCTCGTACCCCAGGGGGACTACGAACACCGGGGAGCTGTTTTTT.

This clonotype was detected only a few times. The chain couples TRBV9 to TRBJ2-5; no clear D gene. V lost 0 bases and J lost 0, with 9 bases in between. Germline V CDR1 and CDR2: SGDLS, YYNGEE. This CDR3 contains 15 residues. The CDR3 protein is CASSVAHEYQETQYF. CDR3 sequence (DNA): TGTGCCAGCAGCGTAGCTCACGAGTACCAAGAGACCCAGTACTTC.

This clonotype was seen many times. V and J are TRBV4-3 and TRBJ2-7, with 10 bases fitting TRBD1. V shed 4 bases and J 5 bases; nucleotides not matched to a gene: 5. The CDR3 loop spans 14 amino acids. Germline assignment: CDR1 LGHNA and CDR2 YSLEER. Here the CDR3 DNA reads TGCGCCAGCAGCCGATTGGACAGGGGGAACGAGCAGTACTTC. It yields the protein CASSRLDRGNEQYF.

This clonotype was found a few times. The chain uses TRBV18 and TRBJ2-1, with TRBD2 matching over 13 bases. Trimming cost V 2 bases and J 6 bases; bases outside gene matches: 4. Germline loops: CDR1 KGHSH, CDR2 LQKENI. This CDR3 has 16 amino acids. The CDR3 DNA sequence: TGTGCCAGCTCACCAACTAGCGGGGGGGCCGGCAATGAGCAGTTCTTC. Translating it yields CASSPTSGGAGNEQFF.

The chain recombines TRBV12-3 or TRBV12-4 with TRBJ2-5; maybe TRBD1 (6 bases). Between the trimmed V and J ends, which lost 3 bases and 1 base, there was a span of 12 bases. This CDR3 has 15 amino acids. CDR3 coding DNA: TGTGCCAGCAGTTTGTACAGGGCGGGCCAAGAGACCCAGTACTTC. This codes for CASSLYRAGQETQYF.

This clonotype was detected only a few times. The V call is TRBV10-3, the J call TRBJ2-1; TRBD2 might be the D (6 bases). Trimming stripped 10 bases from V and 8 bases from J, with 36 bases between. Germline V gene lookup returns CDR1 ENHRY and CDR2 SYGVKD. CDR3 size: 19 residues. CDR3: CATSPFLGGKLTTQDEQFF. The CDR3 region has the DNA TGTGCCACGTCCCCGTTTTTGGGGGGAAAGTTGACTACCCAGGATGAGCAGTTCTTC.